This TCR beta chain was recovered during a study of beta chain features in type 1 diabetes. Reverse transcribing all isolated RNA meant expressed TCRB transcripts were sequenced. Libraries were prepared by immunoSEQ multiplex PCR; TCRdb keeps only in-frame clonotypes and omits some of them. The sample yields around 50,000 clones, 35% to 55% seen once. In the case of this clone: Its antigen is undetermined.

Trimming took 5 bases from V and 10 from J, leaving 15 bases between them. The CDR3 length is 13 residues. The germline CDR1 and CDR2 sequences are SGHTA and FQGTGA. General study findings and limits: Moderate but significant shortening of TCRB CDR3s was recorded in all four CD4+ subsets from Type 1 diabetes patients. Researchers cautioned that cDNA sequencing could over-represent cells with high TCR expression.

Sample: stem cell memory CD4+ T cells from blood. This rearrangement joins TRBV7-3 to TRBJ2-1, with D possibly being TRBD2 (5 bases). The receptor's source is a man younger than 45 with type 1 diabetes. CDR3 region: CASSRIRGNEQFF. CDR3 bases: TGTGCCAGCAGCCGCATCCGGGGAAACGAGCAGTTCTTC. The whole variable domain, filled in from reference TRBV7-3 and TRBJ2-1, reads GAGVSQTPSNKVTEKGKYVELRCDPISGHTALYWYRQSLGQGPEFLIYFQGTGAADDSGLPNDRFFAVRPEGSVSTLKIQRTERGDSAVYLCASSRIRGNEQFFGPGTRLTVL.